The 5 T cell receptor beta chains reported below all come from one sample, sequenced in a study of tumor-infiltrating lymphocytes in primary liver carcinoma. The study co-extracted DNA and RNA from around 18-30 mg of unsorted bulk tissue. Synthesis of TCR beta cDNA was carried out from about 0.55 ug total RNA with a constant-region primer. Three-round nested multiplex PCR performed with slightly modified ARM-PCR produced the TCR beta libraries. TRBV1-TRBV30 forward and Cbeta reverse primers drove the first two roughly 10-cycle rounds. TCRdb re-called the multiplex PCR reads through MiXCR, storing one row per CDR3 protein. Seen here are 75,000 to 90,000 distinct CDR3 sequences, 60% to 75% observed once, and the top ten hold approximately 19%. Specimen: liver tumor tissue from sampling region 1. The subset denotes: tumor region T1, superior pole. These receptors all stem from a man aged 40-50 years with primary liver carcinoma and hepatitis B virus infection.

This clonotype was observed at least ten times. V gene TRBV30 combines with J gene TRBJ1-1, with 8 bases fitting TRBD1. CDR1 is GTSNPN and CDR2 is SVGIG in the germline V gene (reference sequence). The trim removed 4 bases at V and 0 bases at J, leaving 1 base unmatched. The CDR3 covers 13 residues. Here the CDR3 reads CAWTRGLNTEAFF. In DNA form, the CDR3 reads TGTGCCTGGACCAGGGGGCTGAACACTGAAGCTTTCTTT.

The chain combines TRBV11-2 with TRBJ2-7, with TRBD1 as a possible D gene (6 bases). The V gene's germline CDR1 is SGHAT and CDR2 FQNNGV. The CDR3 consists of 13 residues. The V and J ends lost 2 bases and 4 bases respectively, with 9 bases between them. CDR3 DNA sequence: TGTGCCAGCAGCTTATTGGGGGCTTACGAGCAGTACTTC. Translated, it gives CASSLLGAYEQYF.

The chain combines TRBV2 with TRBJ1-5, with D perhaps TRBD1 (5 bases). The V end lost 4 bases, the J end lost 5 bases, and 9 bases lay between the germline ends. This CDR3 contains 13 residues. Germline-derived CDR1 and CDR2 are SNHLY and FYNNEI. Here the CDR3 DNA reads TGTGCCAGCAGTGTTCAGGGTTATCAGCCCCAGCATTTT. Residues: CASSVQGYQPQHF. Combining the CDR3 with reference TRBV2 and TRBJ1-5 gives the whole variable domain EPEVTQTPSHQVTQMGQEVILRCVPISNHLYFYWYRQILGQKVEFLVSFYNNEISEKSEIFDDQFSVERPDGSNFTLKIRSTKLEDSAMYFCASSVQGYQPQHFGDGTRLSIL.

Turning to this clonotype: A read error may explain this, as a much larger clone is one base away. The genes are TRBV28 and TRBJ2-3; 7 nucleotides agree with TRBD2. The J segment lost 4 bases and the V segment lost 5 bases, leaving 15 bases of the junction unmatched. Germline V CDR1 and CDR2: MDHEN, SYDVKM. This CDR3 has 17 amino acids. The CDR3 is CASSGGSRAGRSDTQYF. The CDR3 nucleotides are TGTGCCAGCAGTGGGGGTTCGCGAGCGGGAAGGTCAGATACGCAGTATTTT.

About this clonotype itself: Lacking the conserved final phenylalanine or tryptophan, this CDR3 likely reflects a read error. This chain connects TRBV12-3 or TRBV12-4 to TRBJ2-1, with D perhaps given as TRBD1 or TRBD2 (5 bases each). This CDR3 is built from 14 residues. The chain's CDR3 is CVTTTGQRGNEQFL. CDR3 nucleotides: TGTGTCACTACTACAGGTCAGAGGGGCAATGAGCAGTTCCTC.